This T cell receptor beta chain was captured by sequencing in a study of OX40 agonist ivuxolimab in advanced cancers. Study-wide background: Dose-escalation patients were diagnosed with hepatocellular carcinoma, melanoma, renal cell cancer or head and neck cancer. Three patients got partial responses; one had hepatocellular carcinoma and two had cutaneous melanoma. The group had a mean age of roughly 56 years, ranged from 23 to 79, and was 82.7% male.

Whole-study results and caveats: There was clonal expansion of CD4+ and CD8+ blood T cells by week 6 at 0.1 to 3.0 mg/kg.

Worth noting for this clone: Its matching antigen is unknown.

The assay was immunoSEQ multiplex PCR, and TCRdb's table has in-frame clones only and misses some. The sample lists 75,000 to 100,000 clones, roughly 90% occurring once. This clonotype originated in an adult with an advanced solid tumor such as melanoma, head and neck, liver or kidney cancer. Sample: CD4+ or CD8+ T cells sorted from blood, taken in a trial of the OX40 agonist ivuxolimab.

The CDR3 DNA sequence: TGTGCCAGCAGTTTAGGGACAGGGCGTACGACTGAAGCTTTCTTT. Its protein is CASSLGTGRTTEAFF. The chain links TRBV27 to TRBJ1-1, with TRBD1 matching 9 bases. This CDR3 contains 15 residues. Germline V gene sequence: CDR1 MNHEY, CDR2 SMNVEV (reference sequence). After removal of 2 bases from V and 5 bases from J, the junction contained 6 bases not matched to a gene.